This T cell receptor (beta chain) was captured in a study of blood T cell repertoires in COVID-19. CDR1 and CDR2 from the germline V gene are SGHRS and YFSETQ. This CDR3 is 16 amino acids long. Trimming stripped 3 bases from V and 1 base from J, with 14 bases between. Only in-frame clones appear in the TCRdb table, and some are missing; sequencing was by immunoSEQ multiplex PCR. Among 100,000 or so clones listed, 70% to 90% were seen once. The sequenced sample consisted of peripheral blood. The rearrangement joins TRBV5-1 to TRBJ2-1; TRBD2 might be the D (5 bases). The sequence derives from a man between 60 and 75 years old with acute or convalescent COVID-19. CDR3 loop: CASSYGVGLSYNEQFF. The CDR3 DNA reads as TGCGCCAGCAGCTACGGGGTGGGATTGTCCTACAATGAGCAGTTCTTC.